The next 5 T cell receptor beta chains were all read from a single sample in a study of blood T cell repertoires in COVID-19. The table came from immunoSEQ multiplex PCR; TCRdb's copy has only in-frame clones and leaves some out. This sample has around 190,000 clones; 83% occur once, and the top ten carry less than 2%. What was sequenced was peripheral blood. All receptors come from a human donor in a cohort sampled during active COVID-19.

The rearrangement joins TRBV7-9 to TRBJ1-6; no definite D call. V was shortened by 1 base and J by 6 bases, with 4 bases between the two germline ends. This CDR3 region has 13 residues. Germline V gene lookup returns CDR1 SEHNR and CDR2 FQNEAQ (reference sequence). The CDR3 nucleotides are TGTGCCAGCAGCTTAGGGCCTAATTCACCCCTCCACTTT. Translating it yields CASSLGPNSPLHF.

This chain uses TRBV20-1 with TRBJ1-1; 7 bases line up with TRBD1. V shed 3 bases, J shed 7 bases, and the junction held 2 bases outside the gene matches. Looked up from germline, CDR1 is DFQATT and CDR2 is SNEGSKA (reference sequence). The CDR3 consists of 11 residues. The CDR3 sequence: CSASRTGEAFF. CDR3 in DNA: TGCAGTGCTAGCAGGACAGGTGAAGCTTTCTTT.

The chain is built from TRBV5-6 and TRBJ1-1; D is perhaps TRBD1 (6 bases). The ends were cut back, 4 bases at V and 2 bases at J, with 9 bases in the middle. Germline values: CDR1 SGHDT, CDR2 YYEEEE. The CDR3 contains 13 residues. CDR3 protein: CASSTGHNTEAFF. CDR3 DNA: TGTGCCAGCAGCACGGGACATAACACTGAAGCTTTCTTT.

The chain uses TRBV28 and TRBJ1-2, with unresolved D. V was cut by 1 base and J by 5 bases, with 8 bases left in between. Germline assignment: CDR1 MDHEN and CDR2 SYDVKM. CDR3 length: 13 amino acids. CDR3 amino acids: CASSLSRYYGYTF. CDR3 nucleotide sequence: TGTGCCAGCAGTTTATCCCGGTATTATGGCTACACCTTC.

The rearrangement joins TRBV28 to TRBJ2-7, with 8 nucleotides matching TRBD2. The CDR3 length is 15 residues. The V gene's germline CDR1 is MDHEN and CDR2 SYDVKM. With 5 bases clipped from V and 2 bases from J, the junction kept 8 bases outside the gene matches. Here the CDR3 DNA reads TGTGCCAGCAGTACCCGGGGGGGGGCTCCCTACGAGCAGTACTTC. Encoded protein: CASSTRGGAPYEQYF.